The 12 T cell receptor beta chains listed next were all sequenced from one sample in a study of T cell responses to AZD1222 COVID-19 vaccine (dated by TCRdb to 2020 to 2023). The receptor library was made with the immunoSEQ multiplex PCR assay. TCRdb obtained this table from immuneACCESS and retained in-frame rearrangements with V and J assigned. These tables miss some clones; where compared with another copy, unresolved V genes account for less than half of the shortfall, and the remainder is unexplained. The sample table contains about 120,000 clones; only one count was recorded for roughly 89% of them. The ten most abundant clones make up approximately 8.4% of the sample. This specimen's time point label, per the study, means: baseline before first vaccination. Sequenced material: peripheral blood, taken on day 0 of AZD1222 vaccination. These receptors all come from an adult in good health.

The genes are TRBV3-1 (or the pseudogene TRBV3-2) and TRBJ1-2, with a weak D call TRBD1 (6 bases). This CDR3 contains 16 residues. The germline V gene has CDR1 LGHDT and CDR2 YNNKEL (reference sequence). V lost 0 bases, J lost 4 bases, and 15 bases lay in between. In nucleotides, the CDR3 is TGTGCCAGCAGCCAAGATCTTGCCGGGGGGGCCTATGGCTACACCTTC. Protein: CASSQDLAGGAYGYTF.

This clone was seen only a few times. The gene calls are TRBV5-1 and TRBJ2-5, with D perhaps TRBD1 (7 bases). Trimming removed 4 bases from V and 1 base from J, with 14 bases in between. CDR1 is SGHRS and CDR2 is YFSETQ in the germline V gene. The CDR3 runs 15 residues. DNA for the CDR3: TGCGCCAGCAGCGCCCGGCAGGGGGGCCAAGAGACCCAGTACTTC. It encodes CASSARQGGQETQYF.

This chain connects TRBV19 to TRBJ2-7, with 7 bases lining up with TRBD1. Germline CDR1 and CDR2: LNHDA and SQIVND (reference sequence). The CDR3 is 14 amino acids. V trimming: 6 bases; J trimming: 3 bases; junction bases outside the gene matches: 8. As DNA, the CDR3 is TGTGCCAGTAGAGAAAGACAGGGAAACTACGAGCAGTACTTC. Residues: CASRERQGNYEQYF.

CDR3 region: CASSHGNEQFF. The CDR3 bases are TGTGCCAGCAGCCACGGCAATGAGCAGTTCTTC. The chain uses TRBV7-2 and TRBJ2-1; D is uncertain. Trimming took off 5 bases at V and 6 bases at J, with 5 bases between the two ends. This CDR3 is 11 amino acids long. Germline values: CDR1 SGHTA, CDR2 FQGNSA.

The gene calls are TRBV5-6 and TRBJ2-1, with TRBD2 identical over 12 bases. Germline CDR1 and CDR2: SGHDT and YYEEEE. The CDR3 loop spans 16 amino acids. Losses at the gene ends were 4 bases for V and 4 bases for J; bases not matched to a gene: 6. The CDR3 coding sequence is TGTGCCAGCAGCCCACGAGGACTAGCGGGATACAATGAGCAGTTCTTC. It specifies CASSPRGLAGYNEQFF.

This clone was counted a single time. The rearrangement links TRBV30 to TRBJ1-1; 7 nucleotides agree with TRBD1. CDR1 is GTSNPN and CDR2 is SVGIG in the germline V gene (reference sequence). The V and J ends lost 0 bases and 0 bases, in that order; junction bases with no gene match: 7. The CDR3 runs to 16 residues. This chain's CDR3 is CAWSVLSDRMNTEAFF. DNA of the CDR3: TGTGCCTGGAGTGTACTCTCGGACAGGATGAACACTGAAGCTTTCTTT.

V gene TRBV7-9 combines with J gene TRBJ1-3; TRBD1 might be the D (5 bases). This CDR3 is built from 17 residues. Trimming cost V 2 bases and J 1 base, with 15 bases left between them. Germline V gives CDR1 SEHNR, CDR2 FQNEAQ (reference sequence). The CDR3 nucleotides read TGTGCCAGCAGCTTAATGGGTGGTGGGGGATCTGGAAACACCATATATTTT. This gives the protein CASSLMGGGGSGNTIYF.

The chain employs TRBV28 and TRBJ2-7, with 7 positions matching TRBD1. Losses at the gene ends were 5 bases for V and 2 bases for J; bases not matched to a gene: 9. Germline loops: CDR1 MDHEN, CDR2 SYDVKM. CDR3 length: 15 residues. The CDR3 sequence: CASSRTGRPTYEQYF. DNA for the CDR3: TGTGCCAGCAGTCGGACAGGCCGACCTACCTACGAGCAGTACTTC.

The CDR3: CASSSGWRLAGTDTQYF. The CDR3 nucleotides are TGTGCCAGCAGCTCGGGGTGGAGACTAGCGGGAACAGATACGCAGTATTTT. The chain recombines TRBV28 with TRBJ2-3; TRBD2 agrees at 11 bases. The trim removed 6 bases at V and 3 bases at J, leaving 11 bases unmatched. The V gene's germline CDR1 is MDHEN and CDR2 SYDVKM. This CDR3 has 17 amino acids.

V gene TRBV4-1 combines with J gene TRBJ2-1; 7 bases agree with TRBD2. The germline V gene has CDR1 MGHRA and CDR2 YSYEKL. V was clipped by 1 base and J by 10 bases; unmatched bases: 10. This CDR3 contains 15 residues. For the CDR3, the DNA is TGCGCCAGCAGCCAAGTGTTAGGACTAGTGGGCGAGCAGTTCTTC. Encoded protein: CASSQVLGLVGEQFF.

The rearrangement joins TRBV3-1 (or the pseudogene TRBV3-2) to TRBJ2-7; D ambiguous. Germline V gene data show CDR1 as LGHDT and CDR2 as YNNKEL (reference sequence). This CDR3 region has 16 residues. V was clipped by 1 base and J by 2 bases, with 15 bases between them. CDR3: CASSQARTVAAYEQYF. As DNA, the CDR3 is TGTGCCAGCAGCCAAGCAAGGACGGTCGCCGCCTACGAGCAGTACTTC.

The chain combines TRBV10-1 with TRBJ1-2; D call uncertain. Germline lookup yields CDR1 WNHNN and CDR2 SYGVQD (reference sequence). This CDR3 has 13 amino acids. The ends were cut back, 2 bases at V and 2 bases at J, with 6 bases in the middle. The CDR3 protein is CASSEGPNYGYTF. CDR3 in DNA: TGCGCCAGCAGTGAGGGCCCAAACTATGGCTACACCTTC.